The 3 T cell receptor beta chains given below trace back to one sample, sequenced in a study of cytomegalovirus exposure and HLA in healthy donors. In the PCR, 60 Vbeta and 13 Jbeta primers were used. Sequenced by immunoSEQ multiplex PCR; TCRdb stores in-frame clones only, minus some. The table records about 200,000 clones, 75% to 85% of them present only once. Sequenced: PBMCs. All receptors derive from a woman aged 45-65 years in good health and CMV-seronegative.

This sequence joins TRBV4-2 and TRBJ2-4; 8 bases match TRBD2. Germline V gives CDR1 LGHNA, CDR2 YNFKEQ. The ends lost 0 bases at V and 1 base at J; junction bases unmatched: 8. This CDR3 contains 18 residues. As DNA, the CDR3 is TGTGCCAGCAGCCAAGATGGGGCGGGGGGCTCCGCCAAAAACATTCAGTACTTC. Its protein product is CASSQDGAGGSAKNIQYF.

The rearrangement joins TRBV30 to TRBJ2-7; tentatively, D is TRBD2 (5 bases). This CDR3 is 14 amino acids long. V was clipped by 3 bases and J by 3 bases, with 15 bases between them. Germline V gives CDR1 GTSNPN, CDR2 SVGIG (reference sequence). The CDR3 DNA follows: TGTGCCTGGAGGCTCCGGGGATTAAACTACGAGCAGTACTTC. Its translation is CAWRLRGLNYEQYF.

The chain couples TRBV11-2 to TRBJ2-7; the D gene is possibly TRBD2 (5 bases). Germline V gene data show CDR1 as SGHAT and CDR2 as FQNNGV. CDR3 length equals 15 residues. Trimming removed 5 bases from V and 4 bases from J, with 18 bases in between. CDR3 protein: CASSLSGGPGYEQYF. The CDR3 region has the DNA TGTGCCAGCAGCCTAAGCGGAGGCCCCGGGTACGAGCAGTACTTC. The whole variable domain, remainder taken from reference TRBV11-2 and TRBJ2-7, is EAGVAQSPRYKIIEKRQSVAFWCNPISGHATLYWYQQILGQGPKLLIQFQNNGVVDDSQLPKDRFSAERLKGVDSTLKIQPAKLEDSAVYLCASSLSGGPGYEQYFGPGTRLTVT.